This is a list of T cell receptor beta chains from one sample in a study of control samples from healthy donors and cancer patients. TCRdb's table, derived via immunoSEQ multiplex PCR, lists solely in-frame clones and lacks some. This sample has 150,000 to 200,000 clones; more than 85% occur once, and the top ten carry 2% to 2.5%. The source material was blood. The receptors shown here come from a woman in her 40s in good health. Both conserved end residues are part of each CDR3. D genes are given only for firm matches. Size is stated for part of the rows, as once, few or many counts, or as a class when the clone is expanded.

V: TRBV24-1; J: TRBJ1-5; D: TRBD1; size: NA; DNA: TGTGCCACCAGTGTTCAAGGACAGGGCAGGCCCCAGCATTTT; CDR3: CATSVQGQGRPQHF
V: TRBV12-3/TRBV12-4; J: TRBJ1-4; D: NA; size: NA; DNA: TGTGCCAGCAGTTTGAGGGAAAAACTGTTTTTT; CDR3: CASSLREKLFF
V: TRBV9; J: TRBJ2-1; D: TRBD2; size: NA; DNA: TGTGCCAGCAGCGTAGACCCTAGCGGGGGGCTTGAGCAGTTCTTC; CDR3: CASSVDPSGGLEQFF
V: TRBV5-1; J: TRBJ2-1; D: TRBD2; size: few; DNA: TGCGCCAGCAGCTTGGAGGGTAGCGGGGGATACAATGAGCAGTTCTTC; CDR3: CASSLEGSGGYNEQFF
V: TRBV5-1; J: TRBJ2-4; D: TRBD1; size: NA; DNA: TGCGCCAGCAGCTGGGACGACAGGGAGAACAAAAACATTCAGTACTTC; CDR3: CASSWDDRENKNIQYF
V: TRBV24-1; J: TRBJ2-1; D: TRBD1; size: NA; DNA: TGTGCCACCAGTGATTCGCGACAGGGGGGACACAATGAGCAGTTCTTC; CDR3: CATSDSRQGGHNEQFF
V: TRBV4-1; J: TRBJ1-2; D: NA; size: NA; DNA: TGCGCCAGCAGCCAAAGGGGCGTAGGAGTTAGTGGCTACACCTTC; CDR3: CASSQRGVGVSGYTF
V: TRBV12-3/TRBV12-4; J: TRBJ2-1; D: TRBD2; size: NA; DNA: TGTGCCAGCAGTCACGGGACTAGTGAGCAGTTCTTC; CDR3: CASSHGTSEQFF
V: TRBV4-2; J: TRBJ1-2; D: NA; size: NA; DNA: TGTGCCAGCAGCCTCAAGAAGGGGAGGAACTATGGCTACACCTTC; CDR3: CASSLKKGRNYGYTF
V: TRBV7-9; J: TRBJ1-6; D: NA; size: once; DNA: TGTGCCAGCAGCTTTCAGGGGCGACCTAATTCACCCCTCCACTTT; CDR3: CASSFQGRPNSPLHF
V: TRBV12-5; J: TRBJ1-5; D: TRBD1; size: NA; DNA: TGTGCTAGTGGATCACAGGGGAACGGGCCCCAGCATTTT; CDR3: CASGSQGNGPQHF
V: TRBV5-1; J: TRBJ2-7; D: TRBD1; size: NA; DNA: TGCGCCAGCTCCCGGGACAGAAGCTACGAGCAGTACTTC; CDR3: CASSRDRSYEQYF
V: TRBV7-3; J: TRBJ2-1; D: NA; size: NA; DNA: TGTGCCAGCAGCTTAGCGGTAGGCAATGAGCAGTTCTTC; CDR3: CASSLAVGNEQFF
V: TRBV12-3/TRBV12-4; J: TRBJ1-3; D: NA; size: NA; DNA: TGCGCCAGCAGTTTATCTCACACCATATATTTT; CDR3: CASSLSHTIYF
V: TRBV7-2; J: TRBJ2-5; D: TRBD1; size: NA; DNA: TGTGCCAGCAGCCCCGGGACAGCGATTCAAGAGACCCAGTACTTC; CDR3: CASSPGTAIQETQYF
V: TRBV4-1; J: TRBJ2-1; D: TRBD2; size: NA; DNA: TGCGCCAGCAGCCAAGGTCTAGCGGGGGGATACAGCTCCTACAATGAGCAGTTCTTC; CDR3: CASSQGLAGGYSSYNEQFF
V: TRBV7-9; J: TRBJ2-1; D: NA; size: few; DNA: TGTGCCAGCAGCTCCCTAACTTCGGGTGGTGAGCAGTTCTTC; CDR3: CASSSLTSGGEQFF
V: TRBV2; J: TRBJ2-3; D: NA; size: NA; DNA: TGTGCCAGCAGTGAATTTAGGTTCCGGGACACAGATACGCAGTATTTT; CDR3: CASSEFRFRDTDTQYF
V: TRBV10-3; J: TRBJ1-1; D: NA; size: NA; DNA: TGTGCCTCCATCGAGAGGGTTAAGGGTGAAGCTTTCTTT; CDR3: CASIERVKGEAFF
V: TRBV6-5; J: TRBJ2-5; D: TRBD1; size: NA; DNA: TGTGCCAGCAGTTACTACAGGGGACGCCAAGAGACCCAGTACTTC; CDR3: CASSYYRGRQETQYF
V: TRBV9; J: TRBJ2-7; D: NA; size: NA; DNA: TGTGCCAGCGGGAGTGACAGCACCTACGAGCAGTACTTC; CDR3: CASGSDSTYEQYF
V: TRBV9; J: TRBJ1-4; D: TRBD1; size: NA; DNA: TGTGCCAGCAGCGCCTGGGACAGGGGAAGTGAAAAACTGTTTTTT; CDR3: CASSAWDRGSEKLFF
V: TRBV23-1; J: TRBJ1-5; D: NA; size: NA; DNA: TGCGCCAGCAGTCAATCGGGCGGTGGGGGGGCAGGAGAGCCCCAGCATTTT; CDR3: CASSQSGGGGAGEPQHF
V: TRBV24-1; J: TRBJ2-4; D: TRBD2; size: NA; DNA: TGTGCCACCAGTGCCCTGGCGGCGGGGGTTCTCTTACCTCTAGCCAAAAACATTCAGTACTTC; CDR3: CATSALAAGVLLPLAKNIQYF
V: TRBV4-1; J: TRBJ1-3; D: TRBD1; size: NA; DNA: TGCGCCAGCAGCCAACGGACAGGGGGGCGGGGAAACACCATATATTTT; CDR3: CASSQRTGGRGNTIYF
V: TRBV5-6; J: TRBJ1-1; D: NA; size: NA; DNA: TGTGCCAGCAGCTTGGGATCCTCCGGCACTGAAGCTTTCTTT; CDR3: CASSLGSSGTEAFF
V: TRBV7-8; J: TRBJ2-3; D: TRBD2; size: NA; DNA: TGTGCCAGCAGTAACGGACTAGCGGGGGGTGACACAGATACGCAGTATTTT; CDR3: CASSNGLAGGDTDTQYF
V: TRBV5-6; J: TRBJ2-3; D: TRBD1; size: NA; DNA: TGTGCCAGCAGCGCCCCGGGACAGGGGGATACGCAGTATTTT; CDR3: CASSAPGQGDTQYF
V: TRBV10-1; J: TRBJ1-5; D: TRBD1; size: NA; DNA: TGCGCCAGCCCCAGGGGGGGGTCTGGCAATCAGCCCCAGCATTTT; CDR3: CASPRGGSGNQPQHF
V: TRBV19; J: TRBJ2-5; D: TRBD2; size: NA; DNA: TGTGCCAGTAGTATAAAGCGGGGAGACGGCGGGACCCAGTACTTC; CDR3: CASSIKRGDGGTQYF
V: TRBV7-6; J: TRBJ2-3; D: NA; size: NA; DNA: TGTGCCAGCAGCCCGTGGTTTGGGGATACGCAGTATTTT; CDR3: CASSPWFGDTQYF
V: TRBV15; J: TRBJ1-1; D: NA; size: NA; DNA: TGTGCCACCAGCAGAGATTGGGGGGTACTGAACACTGAAGCTTTCTTT; CDR3: CATSRDWGVLNTEAFF
V: TRBV11-2; J: TRBJ2-1; D: NA; size: NA; DNA: TGTGCCAGCAGCTTGGTGGATGAGCAGTTCTTC; CDR3: CASSLVDEQFF
V: TRBV3-1/TRBV3-2; J: TRBJ1-1; D: TRBD1; size: NA; DNA: TGTGCCAGCAGCCCGGGACAGGGGATAGTGCGGACTGAAGCTTTCTTT; CDR3: CASSPGQGIVRTEAFF
V: TRBV5-1; J: TRBJ2-2; D: TRBD1; size: once; DNA: TGCGCCAGCAGCTCGGGACAGGGGGGCCCCGGGGAGCTGTTTTTT; CDR3: CASSSGQGGPGELFF
V: TRBV5-4; J: TRBJ2-3; D: NA; size: NA; DNA: TGTGCCAGCAGCTTTTACAGGGATTCCACAGATACGCAGTATTTT; CDR3: CASSFYRDSTDTQYF
V: TRBV5-1; J: TRBJ2-7; D: NA; size: NA; DNA: TGCGCCAGCAGAGTTACCCCGGAAAGCTCCTACGAGCAGTACTTC; CDR3: CASRVTPESSYEQYF
V: TRBV29-1; J: TRBJ2-7; D: NA; size: NA; DNA: TGCAGCGTTGGGGTGGGAGGGGGCGGCGAGCAGTACTTC; CDR3: CSVGVGGGGEQYF
V: TRBV19; J: TRBJ2-5; D: NA; size: NA; DNA: TGTGCCAGTAGTATCAATCCCCGGGCGGAGACCCAGTACTTC; CDR3: CASSINPRAETQYF
V: TRBV6-6; J: TRBJ2-1; D: TRBD2; size: NA; DNA: TGTGCCAGCATCACAGGATGGGAGGGGTCCTACAATGAGCAGTTCTTC; CDR3: CASITGWEGSYNEQFF
V: TRBV5-1; J: TRBJ1-2; D: NA; size: NA; DNA: TGCGCCAGCAGCTTGGCGTCGGAATATGGCTACACCTTC; CDR3: CASSLASEYGYTF
V: TRBV27; J: TRBJ1-1; D: TRBD1; size: NA; DNA: TGTGCCAGCAGTTACACGACAGGGGGCAATGAAGCTTTCTTT; CDR3: CASSYTTGGNEAFF
V: TRBV5-6; J: TRBJ1-1; D: NA; size: NA; DNA: TGTGCCAGCAGCTTCCCAAACAGTGGGGGAGAAGCTTTCTTT; CDR3: CASSFPNSGGEAFF
V: TRBV4-1; J: TRBJ1-6; D: TRBD1; size: NA; DNA: TGCGCCAGCAGCCTAACTCCTACAGGGGGGCCCGGCTCCTATAATTCACCCCTCCACTTT; CDR3: CASSLTPTGGPGSYNSPLHF
V: TRBV12-5; J: TRBJ2-7; D: TRBD1; size: NA; DNA: TGTGCTAGTGCCCCATCTCCGGGACAGGGACCCTACGAGCAGTACTTC; CDR3: CASAPSPGQGPYEQYF
V: TRBV12-5; J: TRBJ2-7; D: TRBD1; size: NA; DNA: TGTGCTAGTGCCCTTTTACAGGGGGTATGGCGCGAGCAGTACTTC; CDR3: CASALLQGVWREQYF
V: TRBV29-1; J: TRBJ2-5; D: TRBD1; size: NA; DNA: TGCAGCGTTGAGCCGGGACAGGGTTGGGGCAAAGAGACCCAGTACTTC; CDR3: CSVEPGQGWGKETQYF
V: TRBV25-1; J: TRBJ2-1; D: NA; size: NA; DNA: TGTGCCAGCAGTGCTTGGGGGGACAGCTCCTACAATGAGCAGTTCTTC; CDR3: CASSAWGDSSYNEQFF
V: TRBV7-9; J: TRBJ1-2; D: TRBD1; size: NA; DNA: TGTGCCAGCAGCTTTAGCGATATGACAGGGGCGAACTTTTACTATGGCTACACCTTC; CDR3: CASSFSDMTGANFYYGYTF
V: TRBV11-2; J: TRBJ2-7; D: NA; size: NA; DNA: TGTGCCAGCAGCTTAGGTACAGGGTCCTACGAGCAGTACTTC; CDR3: CASSLGTGSYEQYF
V: TRBV6-1; J: TRBJ1-6; D: NA; size: once; DNA: TGTGCCAGCAGTGAACAGGGTTTCGAATCACCCCTCCACTTT; CDR3: CASSEQGFESPLHF
V: TRBV7-9; J: TRBJ1-4; D: NA; size: NA; DNA: TGTGCCAGCAGCTTAGAGGCAGCAGCTGGTGAAAAACTGTTTTTT; CDR3: CASSLEAAAGEKLFF